The next 11 T cell receptor beta chains were all read from a single sample in a study of cytomegalovirus exposure and HLA in healthy donors (dated by TCRdb to 2015 to 2018). The library was made by the immunoSEQ multiplex PCR assay. For the multiplex PCR, a mixture combining 60 forward primers for TCR Vbeta segments and 13 reverse primers for TCR Jbeta segments was used. TCRdb retrieved this table from immuneACCESS and kept in-frame rearrangements only. Not all clones are present; in checked studies, unresolved V genes account for under half, and no reason is known for the remainder. The sample table contains about 140,000 clones; only one count was recorded for 65% to 85% of them. The ten top clones hold 3% to 4% of the sample. Sequenced input: PBMCs. The receptors here all came from a male donor in good health and CMV-seronegative.

The rearrangement links TRBV7-9 to TRBJ2-7; TRBD1 matches 9 bases. Germline V gives CDR1 SEHNR, CDR2 FQNEAQ (reference sequence). The CDR3 spans 16 residues. The V and J ends lost 3 bases and 7 bases, in that order; junction bases with no gene match: 13. CDR3: CASSLSGTGTGEEQYF. CDR3 DNA: TGTGCCAGCAGCTTGTCCGGGACAGGGACGGGAGAAGAGCAGTACTTC.

This rearrangement joins TRBV5-1 to TRBJ1-2, with 9 bases that match TRBD1. V lost 3 bases and J lost 2; bases outside the gene matches: 5. The CDR3 runs to 15 residues. Germline V lookup: CDR1 SGHRS, CDR2 YFSETQ. The CDR3 region is CASSWGQGVNYGYTF. DNA of the CDR3: TGCGCCAGCAGCTGGGGACAGGGTGTGAACTATGGCTACACCTTC.

The chain couples TRBV28 to TRBJ2-7, with 7 bases identical to TRBD1. Germline CDR1 and CDR2: MDHEN and SYDVKM. The CDR3 runs to 14 residues. V dropped 6 bases and J dropped 4; count of bases not matched to a gene: 9. The CDR3 sequence: CASRQDRLLYEQYF. The CDR3 DNA reads as TGTGCCAGCAGACAGGACAGGCTATTATACGAGCAGTACTTC.

This clone has just one count. The chain uses TRBV5-1 and TRBJ2-7; 7 nucleotides line up with TRBD1. The CDR3 runs to 14 residues. V was clipped by 4 bases and J by 2 bases; unmatched bases: 6. Germline CDR1 is SGHRS and CDR2 is YFSETQ. The CDR3, as DNA: TGCGCCAGCAGCCAGACAGGGAGCCCCTACGAGCAGTACTTC. This sequence encodes CASSQTGSPYEQYF.

The table lists this clone with a count of one. V gene TRBV2 combines with J gene TRBJ1-3; D perhaps matches TRBD1 (5 bases). This CDR3 is 12 amino acids long. Germline-derived CDR1 and CDR2 are SNHLY and FYNNEI. Trimming removed 8 bases at V and 4 bases at J, with 9 bases between. CDR3 coding DNA: TGTGCCAGCCTAGGGGCCGGAAACACCATATATTTT. This encodes CASLGAGNTIYF.

The sample holds a few counts of this clone. The V gene is TRBV4-3, the J gene TRBJ2-7; the D is unclear. Deletions cut 0 bases from V and 12 bases from J, with 18 bases between. The CDR3 covers 14 residues. The germline V gene has CDR1 LGHNA and CDR2 YSLEER. DNA for the CDR3: TGCGCCAGCAGCCAAGACCTCGATTCGAGGCAAACGTACTTC. Its protein is CASSQDLDSRQTYF.

The chain has TRBV5-6 and TRBJ1-1; 7 bases are shared with TRBD1. Per germline, CDR1 SGHDT and CDR2 YYEEEE. Unmatched junction bases numbered 11, after V lost 1 base and J lost 11 bases. The CDR3 has 14 amino acids. The CDR3 DNA is TGTGCCAGCAGCTTGAAACAGGGGCCCCCAGAGGCTTTCTTT. This encodes CASSLKQGPPEAFF.

The chain employs TRBV4-3 and TRBJ1-1, with no clear D. CDR1 is LGHNA and CDR2 is YSLEER in the germline V gene. The V end was cut by 0 bases, the J end by 1 base, with 9 bases between. CDR3 length: 15 residues. This chain's CDR3 is CASSQESLANTEAFF. The CDR3 bases are TGCGCCAGCAGCCAAGAATCCCTAGCGAACACTGAAGCTTTCTTT.

This chain uses TRBV6-5 with TRBJ2-1; D perhaps matches TRBD2 (6 bases). Deletions cut 5 bases from V and 12 bases from J, with 17 bases between. Germline V lookup: CDR1 MNHEY, CDR2 SVGAGI. The CDR3 spans 13 residues. CDR3 nucleotide sequence: TGTGCCAGCAGTACGCCAGGCGGGATGGGGCAGTTCTTC. Translated, it gives CASSTPGGMGQFF.

The rearrangement uses TRBV5-1 and TRBJ2-1; 11 nucleotides match TRBD2. With V trimmed by 4 bases and J by 7 bases, 16 bases remained unmatched. The CDR3 sequence is 18 residues long. Per germline, CDR1 SGHRS and CDR2 YFSETQ. The CDR3 region is CASSTGLTSGSLVNEQFF. CDR3 sequence (DNA): TGCGCCAGCAGCACCGGACTTACTAGCGGGAGTCTTGTTAATGAGCAGTTCTTC.

This rearrangement joins TRBV19 to TRBJ2-7; 8 positions agree with TRBD2. This CDR3 is 15 amino acids long. After removal of 3 bases from V and 2 bases from J, the junction contained 6 bases not matched to a gene. From germline, CDR1 is LNHDA and CDR2 SQIVND (reference sequence). The CDR3 coding sequence is TGTGCCAGTAGTATGACGCCGGGACTAGCCTACGAGCAGTACTTC. This gives the protein CASSMTPGLAYEQYF. Using reference TRBV19 and TRBJ2-7 for the parts outside the CDR3, the full variable domain is DGGITQSPKYLFRKEGQNVTLSCEQNLNHDAMYWYRQDPGQGLRLIYYSQIVNDFQKGDIAEGYSVSREKKESFPLTVTSAQKNPTAFYLCASSMTPGLAYEQYFGPGTRLTVT.